A selection of T cell receptor beta chains follows, all from one sample in a study of T cell repertoires in cytomegalovirus infection. TCRdb called the reads again in MiXCR, with one record for every CDR3 protein. The repertoire holds just over 150,000 distinct CDR3 sequences, with about a quarter as singletons. The source material was PBMCs. All receptors derive from a human donor in good health (CMV status not recorded). Some clones in this sample may be carry-over from other donors' samples. Both conserved end residues are part of each CDR3. The order of the fields is clone size, J gene, V gene, D gene, CDR3 DNA, CDR3 protein. A D gene is named only where the DNA matches it firmly. Rows may omit the clone size; those that give it use once, few, many or a size class.

>-|TRBJ2-7|TRBV7-9|-
TGTGCCAGCAGCTCCCCGGCCAAGGCGGGAGAGCAGTACTTC
CASSSPAKAGEQYF
>many|TRBJ2-5|TRBV7-8|-
TGTGCCAGCAGCTTTGGACAGTACCAAGAGACCCAGTACTTC
CASSFGQYQETQYF
>-|TRBJ2-3|TRBV19|TRBD1
TGTGCCAGTACTGAGGGGGCTACAGATACGCAGTATTTT
CASTEGATDTQYF
>many|TRBJ2-5|TRBV5-4|-
TGTGCCAGCAGCTTGGTGACGTCGGGACAAGAGACCCAGTACTTC
CASSLVTSGQETQYF
>-|TRBJ2-1|TRBV24-1|TRBD2
TGTGCCACCAGTGACCGAGCGGGAGGGAGCCATGAGCAGTTCTTC
CATSDRAGGSHEQFF
>few|TRBJ2-7|TRBV7-2|-
TGTGCCAGCAGCTTATCCCCCGGGACAACCTACGAGCAGTACTTC
CASSLSPGTTYEQYF
>-|TRBJ1-1|TRBV7-9|TRBD1
TGTGCCAGCAGCTTCCCTATCGACAGGGACCACACTGAAGCTTTCTTT
CASSFPIDRDHTEAFF
>-|TRBJ2-3|TRBV7-9|TRBD2
TGTGCCAGCAGCGTCCCGGGACTAGCGGGGGCCGGTCTTACGCAGTATTTT
CASSVPGLAGAGLTQYF
>many|TRBJ2-7|TRBV12-3/TRBV12-4|-
TGTGCCAGCAGTTTAGGGACCAACACCTACGAGCAGTACTTC
CASSLGTNTYEQYF
>-|TRBJ1-5|TRBV12-3/TRBV12-4|-
TGTGCCAGCACCCTCGGGATTAGCAATCAGCCCCAGCATTTT
CASTLGISNQPQHF
>few|TRBJ1-1|TRBV6-2/TRBV6-3|TRBD1
TGTGCCAGCAGTTACGGGCCAGGGGGCGAGAACACTGAAGCTTTCTTT
CASSYGPGGENTEAFF
>many|TRBJ2-2|TRBV19|-
TGTGCCAGTAGTTTTTTACAGGACACCGGGGAGCTGTTTTTT
CASSFLQDTGELFF
>-|TRBJ1-2|TRBV12-3/TRBV12-4|-
TGTGCCAGCTATACTCAAGTTAACTATGGCTACACCTTC
CASYTQVNYGYTF
>few|TRBJ2-3|TRBV7-8|-
TGTGCCAGCACCCACCGACTAGAACCCACAGATACGCAGTATTTT
CASTHRLEPTDTQYF
>-|TRBJ2-1|TRBV27|-
TGTGCCAGCAGTCCAAGACCACCTAGCTCCTACAATGAGCAGTTCTTC
CASSPRPPSSYNEQFF
>few|TRBJ2-7|TRBV7-2|TRBD2
TGTGCCAGCAGCTTATTGACTAGCGGGGGGGGCTTATCTCACGAGCAGTACTTC
CASSLLTSGGGLSHEQYF
>few|TRBJ1-5|TRBV6-2/TRBV6-3|TRBD1
TGTGCCAGCAGCCACCCCGACAGGGTGAGCAATCAGCCCCAGCATTTT
CASSHPDRVSNQPQHF
>-|TRBJ2-7|TRBV7-9|-
TGTGCCAGCAGCTTATACGAAAGAAGCTCCTACGAGCAGTACTTC
CASSLYERSSYEQYF
>many|TRBJ2-5|TRBV7-6|TRBD2
TGTGCCAGCAGCTCCCCCATAGCGGGGGGGGAAGAGACCCAGTACTTC
CASSSPIAGGEETQYF
>many|TRBJ1-2|TRBV28|TRBD1
TGTGCCAGCAGTTTATTGGACAGGGGGCTAAACTATGGCTACACCTTC
CASSLLDRGLNYGYTF
>few|TRBJ2-3|TRBV28|-
TGTGCCAGCACCCCTTGGCGGCGGAGCACAGATACGCAGTATTTT
CASTPWRRSTDTQYF
>few|TRBJ2-2|TRBV29-1|-
TGCAGCGTCGCGGACCGGAACACCGGGGAGCTGTTTTTT
CSVADRNTGELFF
>many|TRBJ2-1|TRBV2|-
TGTGCCAGCAGTCGGGCCGGGGGGCCCTACAATGAGCAGTTCTTC
CASSRAGGPYNEQFF
>many|TRBJ2-1|TRBV7-2|TRBD2
TGTGCCAGCAGCCCAGTGACTAGCGGGGGCAATGAGCAGTTCTTC
CASSPVTSGGNEQFF
>few|TRBJ2-7|TRBV6-1|-
TGTGCCAGCAGTGAATTGTACGGAACATCCTACGAGCAGTACTTC
CASSELYGTSYEQYF
>-|TRBJ2-3|TRBV20-1|TRBD2
TGCAGTGCTAGAGGTGGCCTAGCGGGAGCAGATACGCAGTATTTT
CSARGGLAGADTQYF
>few|TRBJ2-7|TRBV29-1|TRBD2
TGCAGCGTTGTTGGGCTAGCGGGTTACGAGCAGTACTTC
CSVVGLAGYEQYF
>-|TRBJ1-5|TRBV2|-
TGTGCCAGCAGTGCTGAGGGTAATCAGCCCCAGCATTTT
CASSAEGNQPQHF
>-|TRBJ1-2|TRBV14|-
TGTGCCAGCAGCCAAGTGTCTTCCGCTGGCTACACCTTC
CASSQVSSAGYTF
>-|TRBJ2-7|TRBV7-6|-
TGTGCCAGCAGCTTAGGTTCCCTAGACGAGCAGTACTTC
CASSLGSLDEQYF
>-|TRBJ1-4|TRBV7-6|-
TGTGCCAGCAGCCAACGACAGTCTGCAACTAATGAAAAACTGTTTTTT
CASSQRQSATNEKLFF
>many|TRBJ1-2|TRBV4-1|-
TGCGCCAGCAGCCAAGCTGAGGGGTGGGAGGACTATGGCTACACCTTC
CASSQAEGWEDYGYTF
>many|TRBJ2-3|TRBV7-2|TRBD2
TGTGCCAGCAGCCCTAGCGGGATTAACACAGATACGCAGTATTTT
CASSPSGINTDTQYF
>-|TRBJ2-7|TRBV6-5|-
TGTGCCAGCAGTTACGAGGCGGCGGGGGAGCAGTACTTC
CASSYEAAGEQYF
>many|TRBJ2-5|TRBV7-2|-
TGTGCCAGCAGCCACCAGGGGGGCGGGGAGACCCAGTACTTC
CASSHQGGGETQYF
>many|TRBJ2-7|TRBV6-2/TRBV6-3|-
TGTGCCAGCGAACGGCGGTCCGACTCCTACGAGCAGTACTTC
CASERRSDSYEQYF
>many|TRBJ2-7|TRBV7-8|-
TGTGCCAGCAGCTTACAGGGGTTGTCCTACGAGCAGTACTTC
CASSLQGLSYEQYF
>many|TRBJ2-3|TRBV7-9|TRBD2
TGTGCCAGCAGCTTACTAGCGGGGGGGCCAGATACGCAGTATTTT
CASSLLAGGPDTQYF
>few|TRBJ2-7|TRBV2|TRBD1
TGTGCCAGCAGTGAAGGGACAGGGAGGCTCGAGCAGTACTTC
CASSEGTGRLEQYF
>-|TRBJ2-7|TRBV20-1|TRBD2
TGCAGTGCGAGCAGGACTAGCGGGAGATACGAGCAGTACTTC
CSASRTSGRYEQYF